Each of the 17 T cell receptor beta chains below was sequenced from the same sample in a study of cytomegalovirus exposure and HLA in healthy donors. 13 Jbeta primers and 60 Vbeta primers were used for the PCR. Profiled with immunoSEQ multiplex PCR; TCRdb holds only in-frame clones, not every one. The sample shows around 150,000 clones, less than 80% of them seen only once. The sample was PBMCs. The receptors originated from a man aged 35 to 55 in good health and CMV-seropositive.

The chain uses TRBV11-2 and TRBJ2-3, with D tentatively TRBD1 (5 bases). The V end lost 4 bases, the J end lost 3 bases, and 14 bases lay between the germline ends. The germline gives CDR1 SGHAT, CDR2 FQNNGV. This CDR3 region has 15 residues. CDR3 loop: CASSSKGSGTDTQYF. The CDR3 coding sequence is TGTGCCAGCAGCTCCAAGGGGTCTGGGACAGATACGCAGTATTTT. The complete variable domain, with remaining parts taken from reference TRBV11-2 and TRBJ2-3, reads EAGVAQSPRYKIIEKRQSVAFWCNPISGHATLYWYQQILGQGPKLLIQFQNNGVVDDSQLPKDRFSAERLKGVDSTLKIQPAKLEDSAVYLCASSSKGSGTDTQYFGPGTRLTVL.

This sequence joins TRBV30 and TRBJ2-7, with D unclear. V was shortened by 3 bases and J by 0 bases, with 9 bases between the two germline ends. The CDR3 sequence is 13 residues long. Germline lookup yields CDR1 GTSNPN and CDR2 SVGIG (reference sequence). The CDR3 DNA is TGTGCCTGGAGGCAGCGAGGCTCCTACGAGCAGTACTTC. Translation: CAWRQRGSYEQYF.

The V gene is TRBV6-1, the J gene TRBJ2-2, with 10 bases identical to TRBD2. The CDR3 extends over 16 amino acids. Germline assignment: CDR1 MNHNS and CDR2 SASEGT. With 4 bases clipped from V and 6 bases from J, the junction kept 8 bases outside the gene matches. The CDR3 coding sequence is TGTGCCAGCAGTGGGGCTAGCGGGAGTTTCCCCGGGGAGCTGTTTTTT. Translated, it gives CASSGASGSFPGELFF.

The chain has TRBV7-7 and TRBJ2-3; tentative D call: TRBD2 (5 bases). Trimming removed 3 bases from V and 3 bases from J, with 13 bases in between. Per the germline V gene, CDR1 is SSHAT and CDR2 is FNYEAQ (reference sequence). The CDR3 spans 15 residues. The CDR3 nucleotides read TGTGCCAGCAGCTTTCGAGGAGGAACGACAGATACGCAGTATTTT. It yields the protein CASSFRGGTTDTQYF. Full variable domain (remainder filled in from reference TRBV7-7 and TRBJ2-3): GAGVSQSPRYKVTKRGQDVTLRCDPISSHATLYWYQQALGQGPEFLTYFNYEAQPDKSGLPSDRFSAERPEGSISTLTIQRTEQRDSAMYRCASSFRGGTTDTQYFGPGTRLTVL.

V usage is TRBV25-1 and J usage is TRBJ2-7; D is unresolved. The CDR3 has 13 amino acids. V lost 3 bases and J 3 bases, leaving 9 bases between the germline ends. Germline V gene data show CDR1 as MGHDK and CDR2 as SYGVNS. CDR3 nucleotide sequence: TGTGCCAGCAGTGAGCGGTCAAACTACGAGCAGTACTTC. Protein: CASSERSNYEQYF.

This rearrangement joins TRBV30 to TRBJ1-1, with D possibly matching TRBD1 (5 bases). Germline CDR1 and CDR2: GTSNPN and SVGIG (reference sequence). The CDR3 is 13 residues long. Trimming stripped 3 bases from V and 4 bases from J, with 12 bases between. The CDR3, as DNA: TGTGCCTGGAGCGCAGGGCGGGGCACTGAAGCTTTCTTT. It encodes CAWSAGRGTEAFF.

Here the CDR3 DNA reads TGCGCCAGCAAGGAGGGCGGGTTTAGGAACACTGAAGCTTTCTTT. Its protein is CASKEGGFRNTEAFF. V and J are TRBV5-1 and TRBJ1-1; D gene uncertain. There are 15 residues in the CDR3. Trimming took 6 bases from V and 1 from J, leaving 16 bases between them. CDR1 and CDR2 (germline): SGHRS, YFSETQ. Full variable domain (outside the CDR3, taken from reference TRBV5-1 and TRBJ1-1): KAGVTQTPRYLIKTRGQQVTLSCSPISGHRSVSWYQQTPGQGLQFLFEYFSETQRNKGNFPGRFSGRQFSNSRSEMNVSTLELGDSALYLCASKEGGFRNTEAFFGQGTRLTVV.

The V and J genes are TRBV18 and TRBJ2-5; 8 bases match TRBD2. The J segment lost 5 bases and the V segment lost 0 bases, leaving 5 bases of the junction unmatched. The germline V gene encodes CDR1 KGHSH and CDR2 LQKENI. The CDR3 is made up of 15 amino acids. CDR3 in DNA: TGTGCCAGCTCACCACCTTTAGCGGGAAGTGAGACCCAGTACTTC. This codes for CASSPPLAGSETQYF.

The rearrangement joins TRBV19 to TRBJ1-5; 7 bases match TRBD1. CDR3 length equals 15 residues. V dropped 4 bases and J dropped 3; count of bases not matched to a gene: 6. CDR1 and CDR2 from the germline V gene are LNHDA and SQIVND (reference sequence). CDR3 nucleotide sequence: TGTGCCAGTAGTACAACAGGGGTCTACAATCAGCCCCAGCATTTT. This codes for CASSTTGVYNQPQHF.

The CDR3: CAWARTGFGYTF. The CDR3 region has the DNA TGTGCCTGGGCCCGGACAGGGTTTGGCTACACCTTC. The chain is built from TRBV30 and TRBJ1-2; TRBD1 aligns across 8 bases. The V segment lost 5 bases and the J segment 7 bases; nucleotides outside the gene matches: 6. The CDR3 loop spans 12 amino acids. Germline loops: CDR1 GTSNPN, CDR2 SVGIG (reference sequence). The full variable domain, in which reference TRBV30 and TRBJ1-2 provide the parts outside the CDR3, is SQTIHQWPATLVQPVGSPLSLECTVEGTSNPNLYWYRQAAGRGLQLLFYSVGIGQISSEVPQNLSASRPQDRQFILSSKKLLLSDSGFYLCAWARTGFGYTFGSGTRLTVV.

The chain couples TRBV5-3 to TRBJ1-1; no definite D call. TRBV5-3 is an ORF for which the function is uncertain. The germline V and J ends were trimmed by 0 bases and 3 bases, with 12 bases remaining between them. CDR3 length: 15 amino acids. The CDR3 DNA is TGTGCCAGAAGCTTGGGGGCAGCTAAGGACACTGAAGCTTTCTTT. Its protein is CARSLGAAKDTEAFF.

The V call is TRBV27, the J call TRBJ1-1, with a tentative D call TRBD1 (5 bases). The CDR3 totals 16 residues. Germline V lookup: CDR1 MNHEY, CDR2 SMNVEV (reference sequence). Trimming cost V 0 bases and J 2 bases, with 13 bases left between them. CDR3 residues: CASSLSWGDLNTEAFF. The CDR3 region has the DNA TGTGCCAGCAGTTTATCGTGGGGGGATCTTAACACTGAAGCTTTCTTT.

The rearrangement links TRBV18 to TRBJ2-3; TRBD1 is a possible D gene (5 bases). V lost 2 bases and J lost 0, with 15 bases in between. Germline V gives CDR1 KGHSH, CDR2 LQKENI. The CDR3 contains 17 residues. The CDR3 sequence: CASSPETVFTSTDTQYF. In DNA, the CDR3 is TGTGCCAGCTCACCAGAGACAGTTTTTACTAGCACAGATACGCAGTATTTT. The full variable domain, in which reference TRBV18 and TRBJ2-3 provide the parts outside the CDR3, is NAGVMQNPRHLVRRRGQEARLRCSPMKGHSHVYWYRQLPEEGLKFMVYLQKENIIDESGMPKERFSAEFPKEGPSILRIQQVVRGDSAAYFCASSPETVFTSTDTQYFGPGTRLTVL.

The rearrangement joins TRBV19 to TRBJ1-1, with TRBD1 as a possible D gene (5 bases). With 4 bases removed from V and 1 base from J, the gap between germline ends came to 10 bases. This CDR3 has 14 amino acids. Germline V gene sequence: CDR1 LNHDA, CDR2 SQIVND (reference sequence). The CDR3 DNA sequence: TGTGCCAGTAGTACTCGGAGGGGGAACACTGAAGCTTTCTTT. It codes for CASSTRRGNTEAFF.

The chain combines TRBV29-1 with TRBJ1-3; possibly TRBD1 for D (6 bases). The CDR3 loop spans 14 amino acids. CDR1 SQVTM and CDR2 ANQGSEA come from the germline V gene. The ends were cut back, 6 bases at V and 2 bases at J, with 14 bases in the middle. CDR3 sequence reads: CSVQQGFAGNTIYF. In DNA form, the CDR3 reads TGCAGCGTACAACAGGGTTTCGCTGGAAACACCATATATTTT. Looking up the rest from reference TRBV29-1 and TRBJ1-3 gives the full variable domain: SAVISQKPSRDICQRGTSLTIQCQVDSQVTMMFWYRQQPGQSLTLIATANQGSEATYESGFVIDKFPISRPNLTFSTLTVSNMSPEDSSIYLCSVQQGFAGNTIYFGEGSWLTVV.

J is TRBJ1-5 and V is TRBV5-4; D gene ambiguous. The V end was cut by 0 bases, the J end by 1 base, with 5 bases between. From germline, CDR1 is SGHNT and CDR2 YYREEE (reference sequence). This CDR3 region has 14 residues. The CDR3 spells CASSLGASNQPQHF. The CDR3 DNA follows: TGTGCCAGCAGCTTGGGTGCGAGCAATCAGCCCCAGCATTTT.

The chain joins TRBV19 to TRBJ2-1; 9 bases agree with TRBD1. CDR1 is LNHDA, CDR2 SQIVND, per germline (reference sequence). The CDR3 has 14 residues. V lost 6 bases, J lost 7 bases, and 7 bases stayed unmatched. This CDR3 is CASSRDRDLNEQFF. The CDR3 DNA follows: TGTGCCAGTAGCCGGGACAGGGACCTAAATGAGCAGTTCTTC.